The next 25 T cell receptor beta chains were all read from a single sample in a study of cytomegalovirus exposure and HLA in healthy donors. PCR used 60 Vbeta primers and 13 Jbeta primers. The repertoire was sequenced with immunoSEQ multiplex PCR; TCRdb's copy has only in-frame clones and lacks some. The sample contains about 160,000 clones, 86% of which appear only once. The sequenced sample consisted of PBMCs. The receptors were sampled from a young woman in good health and CMV-seronegative.

The chain is built from TRBV18 and TRBJ2-3; 12 bases are a match to TRBD2. V was pared by 3 bases and J by 3 bases, with 1 base of the junction left unmatched. The germline V gene has CDR1 KGHSH and CDR2 LQKENI. CDR3 size: 15 residues. CDR3 protein: CASSPGTSGTDTQYF. The DNA of the CDR3 is TGTGCCAGCTCACCCGGGACTAGCGGGACAGATACGCAGTATTTT.

V and J are TRBV4-2 and TRBJ2-2, with TRBD2 matching over 7 bases. Trimming at V came to 0 bases and at J to 7 bases, leaving 8 bases not matched to a gene. Germline assignment: CDR1 LGHNA and CDR2 YNFKEQ. This CDR3 is built from 16 residues. The CDR3 region has the DNA TGTGCCAGCAGCCAAGATCGCGGGGGTGGGGTCGGGGAGCTGTTTTTT. Its translation: CASSQDRGGGVGELFF.

The chain joins TRBV6-1 to TRBJ1-5; D perhaps matches TRBD1 (5 bases). The CDR3 consists of 15 residues. Trimming removed 4 bases from V and 1 base from J, with 11 bases in between. CDR1 and CDR2 from the germline V gene are MNHNS and SASEGT. CDR3 in amino acids: CASSAFGGSNQPQHF. CDR3 DNA: TGTGCCAGCAGTGCCTTTGGGGGGAGCAATCAGCCCCAGCATTTT.

The gene calls are TRBV7-9 and TRBJ2-4; the D gene is possibly TRBD2 (5 bases). CDR1 is SEHNR and CDR2 is FQNEAQ in the germline V gene (reference sequence). Trimming removed 8 bases from V and 3 bases from J, with 17 bases in between. The CDR3 spans 15 residues. The CDR3 DNA reads TGTGCCAGCTCCCCCGGCTGGGCGGGCAAAAACATTCAGTACTTC. It yields the protein CASSPGWAGKNIQYF.

This clone has just one count. V and J are TRBV12-5 and TRBJ1-1, with D unclear. The CDR3 runs to 11 residues. Germline V gives CDR1 LGHNT, CDR2 FRNRAP. V lost 0 bases and J lost 11, with 7 bases in between. The CDR3 sequence is CASGLVESAFF. The CDR3 bases are TGTGCTAGTGGTTTGGTCGAGTCGGCTTTCTTT.

V and J are TRBV11-3 and TRBJ2-7, with 7 bases fitting TRBD1. Germline V lookup: CDR1 SGHNT, CDR2 YENEEA. V shed 4 bases, J shed 5 bases, and the junction held 14 bases outside the gene matches. This CDR3 region has 16 residues. CDR3 nucleotide sequence: TGTGCCAGCAGCTCGGCCACAGGGGAATTGCCCCACGAGCAGTACTTC. It encodes CASSSATGELPHEQYF.

This chain joins TRBV25-1 and TRBJ1-4; a weak D match, TRBD1 (6 bases). Germline values: CDR1 MGHDK, CDR2 SYGVNS. Trimming removed 0 bases at V and 5 bases at J, with 10 bases between. The CDR3 is 15 amino acids. The CDR3 DNA reads TGTGCCAGCAGTGAATACGGGGGGCGCAATGAAAAACTGTTTTTT. This codes for CASSEYGGRNEKLFF.

V is TRBV5-6 and J is TRBJ2-5; TRBD1 matches 8 bases. The J call may be faulty, since TRBJ2-7 better matches the DNA end. This CDR3 region has 14 residues. Germline CDR1 SGHDT, CDR2 YYEEEE. CDR3 sequence (DNA): TGTGCCAGCACCCTTACCGAGACAGGGGCCGAGCAGTACTTC. Protein product: CASTLTETGAEQYF.

The chain carries TRBV5-4 and TRBJ2-4, with 7 nucleotides matching TRBD2. After removal of 1 base from V and 2 bases from J, the junction contained 3 bases not matched to a gene. Germline values: CDR1 SGHNT, CDR2 YYREEE (reference sequence). The CDR3 totals 15 residues. CDR3 protein: CASSLWEGSKNIQYF. CDR3 bases: TGTGCCAGCAGCTTGTGGGAGGGTTCCAAAAACATTCAGTACTTC.

The V and J genes are TRBV5-1 and TRBJ2-7; D might be TRBD2 (6 bases). CDR1 is SGHRS and CDR2 is YFSETQ in the germline V gene. The CDR3 is made up of 15 amino acids. V dropped 3 bases and J dropped 4 bases, with 17 bases sitting between them. The CDR3, as DNA: TGCGCCAGCAGCTGGGGACTGGCCCTAGGTTACGAGCAGTACTTC. It codes for CASSWGLALGYEQYF.

The chain is built from TRBV2 and TRBJ2-3; 9 bases are a match to TRBD2. Trimming cost V 8 bases and J 4 bases; bases outside gene matches: 19. The CDR3 runs 18 residues. Germline CDR1 SNHLY, CDR2 FYNNEI. The CDR3 DNA is TGTGCCAGCGGGTGGACTAGTGCGGGGGGGCTTTCGGCAGATACGCAGTATTTT. Translated: CASGWTSAGGLSADTQYF.

The chain employs TRBV6-5 and TRBJ1-6; 7 bases map to TRBD1. This CDR3 region has 15 residues. From germline, CDR1 is MNHEY and CDR2 SVGAGI. The ends lost 0 bases at V and 9 bases at J; junction bases unmatched: 5. The CDR3 is CASSYSGTETSPLHF. In DNA form, the CDR3 reads TGTGCCAGCAGTTACTCCGGGACAGAGACTTCACCCCTCCACTTT.

The chain employs TRBV15 and TRBJ1-2; D possibly corresponds to TRBD1 (5 bases). Germline V gene sequence: CDR1 LNHNV, CDR2 YYDKDF (reference sequence). The CDR3 length is 14 residues. The germline V and J ends were trimmed by 5 bases and 3 bases, with 13 bases remaining between them. The CDR3 here is CATSPVGGDYGYTF. CDR3 DNA: TGTGCCACCAGCCCAGTCGGGGGGGACTATGGCTACACCTTC.

For the CDR3, the DNA is TGTGCCAGCAGAGATGGACAGGGTCTATACAATGAGCAGTTCTTC. It yields the protein CASRDGQGLYNEQFF. V gene TRBV2 combines with J gene TRBJ2-1, with 8 positions matching TRBD1. The CDR3 is 15 amino acids. From germline, CDR1 is SNHLY and CDR2 FYNNEI. V was pared by 6 bases and J by 4 bases, with 8 bases of the junction left unmatched.

The rearrangement links TRBV9 to TRBJ1-1; 7 bases align to TRBD1. With 3 bases clipped from V and 4 bases from J, the junction kept 3 bases outside the gene matches. The CDR3 consists of 13 residues. Per the germline V gene, CDR1 is SGDLS and CDR2 is YYNGEE. The CDR3 DNA follows: TGTGCCAGCAGCGCAGGGGGGTCCACTGAAGCTTTCTTT. It yields the protein CASSAGGSTEAFF. Full variable domain (missing parts from reference TRBV9 and TRBJ1-1): DSGVTQTPKHLITATGQRVTLRCSPRSGDLSVYWYQQSLDQGLQFLIQYYNGEERAKGNILERFSAQQFPDLHSELNLSSLELGDSALYFCASSAGGSTEAFFGQGTRLTVV.

This chain links TRBV2 with TRBJ2-7; D perhaps matches TRBD2 (6 bases). Trimming took 4 bases from V and 0 from J, leaving 13 bases between them. In germline, CDR1 is SNHLY, CDR2 FYNNEI. CDR3 size: 15 residues. The CDR3 DNA is TGTGCCAGCAGTGTTCCCAGCGGGTCCTCCTACGAGCAGTACTTC. It specifies CASSVPSGSSYEQYF. Variable domain in full (rest from reference TRBV2 and TRBJ2-7): EPEVTQTPSHQVTQMGQEVILRCVPISNHLYFYWYRQILGQKVEFLVSFYNNEISEKSEIFDDQFSVERPDGSNFTLKIRSTKLEDSAMYFCASSVPSGSSYEQYFGPGTRLTVT.

V usage is TRBV4-1 and J usage is TRBJ2-4; D may be TRBD1 (6 bases). Per the germline V gene, CDR1 is MGHRA and CDR2 is YSYEKL. The CDR3 length is 14 residues. The V end was cut by 1 base, the J end by 4 bases, with 8 bases between. The CDR3 is CASSQAGQKNIQYF. The DNA for the CDR3 is TGCGCCAGCAGCCAAGCGGGACAAAAAAACATTCAGTACTTC.

This clone appeared a few times. The rearrangement uses TRBV6-1 and TRBJ1-4, with D possibly TRBD1 on 6 matching bases. V was shortened by 0 bases and J by 8 bases, with 22 bases between the two germline ends. CDR1 and CDR2 (germline): MNHNS, SASEGT. This CDR3 comprises 18 residues. CDR3 DNA: TGTGCCAGCAGTGAAGCGGGATGGGGAGCAGGGGAGCGAGAAAAACTGTTTTTT. Translated: CASSEAGWGAGEREKLFF.

This chain connects TRBV25-1 to TRBJ2-5, with TRBD2 matching 9 bases. V lost 4 bases, J lost 5 bases, and 11 bases stayed unmatched. The CDR3 totals 16 residues. Germline V gene data show CDR1 as MGHDK and CDR2 as SYGVNS. The CDR3: CASSARGVAGVETQYF. In DNA, the CDR3 is TGTGCCAGCAGTGCCAGAGGGGTAGCGGGGGTGGAGACCCAGTACTTC.

The rearrangement links TRBV27 to TRBJ2-5; 8 bases match TRBD1. The CDR3 is 13 amino acids. The germline CDR1 and CDR2 sequences are MNHEY and SMNVEV (reference sequence). Losses at the gene ends were 5 bases for V and 4 bases for J; bases not matched to a gene: 3. The CDR3 region has the DNA TGTGCCAGCAGTCGGACAGGGCGAGAGACCCAGTACTTC. Translating it yields CASSRTGRETQYF.

The chain employs TRBV25-1 and TRBJ1-3; D is uncertain. Looked up from germline, CDR1 is MGHDK and CDR2 is SYGVNS. Trimming stripped 0 bases from V and 0 bases from J, with 6 bases between. This CDR3 is built from 15 residues. As DNA, the CDR3 is TGTGCCAGCAGTGAATACCCGAGCTCTGGAAACACCATATATTTT. Amino acid sequence: CASSEYPSSGNTIYF.

This clone was seen only once. The chain combines TRBV10-3 with TRBJ2-5; 7 bases agree with TRBD2. The ends lost 2 bases at V and 4 bases at J; junction bases unmatched: 13. Germline loops: CDR1 ENHRY, CDR2 SYGVKD. The CDR3 is 17 amino acids. In DNA, the CDR3 is TGTGCCATCAGTGAGGGTTCGCGGTCGGGAGGAGTAGAGACCCAGTACTTC. Its protein is CAISEGSRSGGVETQYF.

The V call is TRBV18, the J call TRBJ1-4, with D tentatively TRBD1 (6 bases). The V end was cut by 3 bases, the J end by 5 bases, with 16 bases between. The CDR3 contains 16 residues. The germline V gene encodes CDR1 KGHSH and CDR2 LQKENI. The chain's CDR3 is CASSPSLQGRNEKLFF. The CDR3 DNA sequence: TGTGCCAGCTCACCCTCTTTACAGGGAAGGAATGAAAAACTGTTTTTT.

The chain recombines TRBV6-5 with TRBJ2-2; 8 nucleotides match TRBD2. The CDR3 spans 15 residues. V trimming: 5 bases; J trimming: 3 bases; junction bases outside the gene matches: 5. CDR1 is MNHEY, CDR2 SVGAGI, per germline. The chain's CDR3 is CASSGTSGYTGELFF. CDR3 DNA sequence: TGTGCCAGCAGTGGAACTAGCGGTTACACCGGGGAGCTGTTTTTT.

This chain connects TRBV28 to TRBJ1-2; TRBD1 aligns across 7 bases. Germline V CDR1 and CDR2: MDHEN, SYDVKM. The CDR3 has 16 residues. J gave up 2 bases and V 2 bases, and 8 bases lay outside the gene matches. In DNA form, the CDR3 reads TGTGCCAGCAGTTTAGGAGGGGGCCTCCAGAACTATGGCTACACCTTC. Its translation: CASSLGGGLQNYGYTF.